What follows are 12 T cell receptor beta chains derived from one specimen sequenced in a study of cytomegalovirus exposure and HLA in healthy donors. Repertoires were generated with immunoSEQ multiplex PCR, while TCRdb's copy carries only in-frame clones and drops some. The sample shows about 56,000 clones, 90% to 95% of them seen only once. The sequencing input was PBMCs. Receptor source: a man aged 18 to 29 in good health and CMV-seronegative.

The V gene is TRBV27, the J gene TRBJ1-1, with D hard to call. Germline lookup yields CDR1 MNHEY and CDR2 SMNVEV (reference sequence). Trimming took 0 bases from V and 5 from J, leaving 7 bases between them. The CDR3 has 13 residues. CDR3 loop: CASSLSGETEAFF. CDR3 nucleotides: TGTGCCAGCAGTTTATCCGGGGAAACTGAAGCTTTCTTT.

CDR3 sequence reads: CASSLRQGLDTQYF. The CDR3, as DNA: TGTGCCAGCAGCTTAAGACAGGGGTTAGATACGCAGTATTTT. The V and J genes are TRBV7-2 and TRBJ2-3; 8 nucleotides line up with TRBD1. CDR1 and CDR2 from the germline V gene are SGHTA and FQGNSA. The CDR3 loop spans 14 amino acids. Germline trimming cut 2 bases from V and 5 bases from J; bases unmatched to any gene: 3.

The gene calls are TRBV7-2 and TRBJ2-5, with 9 bases identical to TRBD2. With 8 bases clipped from V and 2 bases from J, the junction kept 12 bases outside the gene matches. This CDR3 is 16 amino acids long. Germline V gene sequence: CDR1 SGHTA, CDR2 FQGNSA. DNA of the CDR3: TGTGCCAGCGGAAACGTAGCGGGAGCTGTTCAAGAGACCCAGTACTTC. Translating it yields CASGNVAGAVQETQYF.

The chain uses TRBV7-2 and TRBJ1-2; D perhaps matches TRBD1 (5 bases). CDR1 is SGHTA, CDR2 FQGNSA, per germline. This CDR3 is built from 14 residues. Trimming cost V 1 base and J 4 bases, with 10 bases left between them. The CDR3 reads CASSLGDSLYGYTF. CDR3 in DNA: TGTGCCAGCAGCTTAGGTGACAGCCTCTATGGCTACACCTTC.

The chain has TRBV14 and TRBJ2-1, with 8 bases lining up with TRBD2. The CDR3 spans 18 residues. CDR1 is SGHDN, CDR2 FVKESK, per germline. The ends lost 2 bases at V and 8 bases at J; junction bases unmatched: 17. The CDR3 protein is CASSQRDLVGRAVDEQFF. The CDR3 nucleotides are TGTGCCAGCAGCCAAAGGGATCTCGTCGGGAGGGCCGTAGATGAGCAGTTCTTC.

A word on this clone: One end of the junction fails to match germline, which may point to a read error. V and J are TRBV27 and TRBJ1-5; possibly TRBD1 for D (6 bases). The CDR3 is 17 residues long. Germline values: CDR1 MNHEY, CDR2 SMNVEV (reference sequence). Written as DNA, the CDR3 is TGTGCCAGCACTTTACCCCGGACAGATCTTAGCAATCAGCCCCAGCATTTT. Its translation: CASTLPRTDLSNQPQHF.

This chain joins TRBV4-3 and TRBJ2-1; 9 bases agree with TRBD2. The CDR3 is made up of 14 amino acids. V gave up 8 bases and J gave up 3 bases; unmatched junction bases: 5. Germline values: CDR1 LGHNA, CDR2 YSLEER. This CDR3 reads CASSGLAFYNEQFF. The CDR3 DNA sequence: TGCGCCAGCTCGGGACTAGCTTTCTACAATGAGCAGTTCTTC.

The CDR3 here is CASSLWASAETGELFF. As DNA, the CDR3 is TGTGCCAGCAGTTTATGGGCGTCGGCCGAAACCGGGGAGCTGTTTTTT. The chain joins TRBV27 to TRBJ2-2, with D hard to call. V dropped 1 base and J dropped 5 bases, with 14 bases sitting between them. The germline CDR1 and CDR2 sequences are MNHEY and SMNVEV (reference sequence). The CDR3 covers 16 residues.

The J gene is TRBJ2-2, the V gene TRBV4-3; 10 nucleotides match TRBD2. Germline loops: CDR1 LGHNA, CDR2 YSLEER. This CDR3 spans 16 amino acids. With V trimmed by 4 bases and J by 7 bases, 9 bases remained unmatched. The CDR3 region is CASSPLGAGGGGELFF. The CDR3, as DNA: TGCGCCAGCAGCCCCCTAGGAGCGGGAGGGGGCGGGGAGCTGTTTTTT.

The rearrangement joins TRBV25-1 to TRBJ2-1, with D tentatively TRBD2 (5 bases). The CDR3 has 13 amino acids. CDR1 and CDR2 from the germline V gene are MGHDK and SYGVNS. The V gene lost 11 bases and the J gene lost 5 bases, with 16 bases spanning the gap. The CDR3 DNA reads as TGTGCCGTTCAGCGGCACTCGAACAATGAGCAGTTCTTC. This codes for CAVQRHSNNEQFF.

The chain is built from TRBV28 and TRBJ2-5; a weak D match, TRBD2 (6 bases). The CDR3 contains 13 residues. Looked up from germline, CDR1 is MDHEN and CDR2 is SYDVKM. The V gene lost 8 bases and the J gene lost 5 bases, with 15 bases spanning the gap. Written as DNA, the CDR3 is TGTGCCAGCCATAGCGGCGCCTCGGAGACCCAGTACTTC. As protein: CASHSGASETQYF.

This clone is a singleton in its sample. The J gene is TRBJ2-7, the V gene TRBV5-4; 9 bases align to TRBD1. The CDR3 runs 14 residues. The germline gives CDR1 SGHNT, CDR2 YYREEE (reference sequence). V shed 4 bases and J 5 bases; nucleotides not matched to a gene: 7. The CDR3 here is CASSRRTGAHEQYF. In DNA, the CDR3 is TGTGCCAGCAGCCGGAGGACAGGGGCCCACGAGCAGTACTTC.